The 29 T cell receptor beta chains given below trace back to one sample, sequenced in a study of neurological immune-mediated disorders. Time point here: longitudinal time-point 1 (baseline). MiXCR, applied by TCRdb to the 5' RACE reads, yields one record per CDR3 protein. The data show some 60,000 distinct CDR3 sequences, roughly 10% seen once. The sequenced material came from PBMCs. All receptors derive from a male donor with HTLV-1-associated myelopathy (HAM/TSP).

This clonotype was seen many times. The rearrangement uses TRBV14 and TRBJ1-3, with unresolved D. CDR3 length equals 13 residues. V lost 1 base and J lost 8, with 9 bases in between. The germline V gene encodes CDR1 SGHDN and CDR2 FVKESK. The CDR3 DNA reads TGTGCCAGCAGCCAAGGGGATCGGGACACCATATATTTT. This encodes CASSQGDRDTIYF.

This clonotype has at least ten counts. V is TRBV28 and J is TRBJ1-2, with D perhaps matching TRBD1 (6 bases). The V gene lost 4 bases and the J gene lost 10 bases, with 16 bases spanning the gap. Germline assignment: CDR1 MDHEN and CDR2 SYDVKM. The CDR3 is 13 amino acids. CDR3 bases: TGTGCCAGCAGTTCGGGACAAATTGAGGCCTACACCTTC. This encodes CASSSGQIEAYTF.

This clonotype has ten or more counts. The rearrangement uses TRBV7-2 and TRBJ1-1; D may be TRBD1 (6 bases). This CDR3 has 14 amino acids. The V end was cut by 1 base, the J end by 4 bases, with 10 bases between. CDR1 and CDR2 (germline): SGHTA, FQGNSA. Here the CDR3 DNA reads TGTGCCAGCAGCTTAGTTACCAGGGGCACTGAAGCTTTCTTT. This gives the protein CASSLVTRGTEAFF.

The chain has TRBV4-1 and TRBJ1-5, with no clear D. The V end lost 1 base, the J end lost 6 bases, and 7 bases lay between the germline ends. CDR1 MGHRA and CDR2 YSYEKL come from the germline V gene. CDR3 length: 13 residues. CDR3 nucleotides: TGCGCCAGCAGCCAAGCAGTGGGTCAGCCCCAGCATTTT. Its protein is CASSQAVGQPQHF.

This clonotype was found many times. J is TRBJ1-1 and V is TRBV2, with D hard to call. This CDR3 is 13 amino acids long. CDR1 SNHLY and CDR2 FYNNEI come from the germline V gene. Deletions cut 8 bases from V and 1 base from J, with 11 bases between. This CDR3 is CASGKHENTEAFF. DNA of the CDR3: TGTGCCAGCGGCAAACACGAGAACACTGAAGCTTTCTTT.

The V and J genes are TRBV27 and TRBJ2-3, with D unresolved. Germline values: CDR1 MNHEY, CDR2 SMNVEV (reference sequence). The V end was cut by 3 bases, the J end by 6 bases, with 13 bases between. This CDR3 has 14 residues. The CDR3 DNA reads TGTGCCAGCAGTTTTAGGTTATCTTCCGATACGCAGTATTTT. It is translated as CASSFRLSSDTQYF.

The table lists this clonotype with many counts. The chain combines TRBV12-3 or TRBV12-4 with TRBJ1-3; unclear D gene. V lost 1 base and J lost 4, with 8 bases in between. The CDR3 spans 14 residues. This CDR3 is CASSLGTVGNTIYF. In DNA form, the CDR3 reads TGTGCCAGCAGTTTAGGGACGGTCGGAAACACCATATATTTT.

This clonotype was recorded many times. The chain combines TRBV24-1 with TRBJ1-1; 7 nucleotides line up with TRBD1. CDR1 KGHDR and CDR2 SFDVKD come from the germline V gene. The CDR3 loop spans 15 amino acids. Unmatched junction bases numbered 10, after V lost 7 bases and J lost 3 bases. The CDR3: CATRRTGTADTEAFF. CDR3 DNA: TGTGCCACCAGACGTACCGGGACAGCCGACACTGAAGCTTTCTTT.

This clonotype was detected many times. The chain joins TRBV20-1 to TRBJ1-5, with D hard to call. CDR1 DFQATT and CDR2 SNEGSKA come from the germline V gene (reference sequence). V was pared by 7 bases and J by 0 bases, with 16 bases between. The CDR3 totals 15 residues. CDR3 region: CSGRELMDSNQPQHF. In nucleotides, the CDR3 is TGCAGTGGAAGGGAACTGATGGATAGCAATCAGCCCCAGCATTTT.

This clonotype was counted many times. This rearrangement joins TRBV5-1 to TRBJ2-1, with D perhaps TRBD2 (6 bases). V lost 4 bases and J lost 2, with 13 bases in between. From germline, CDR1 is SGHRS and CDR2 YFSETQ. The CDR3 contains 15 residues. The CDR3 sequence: CASSVGGSAYNEQFF. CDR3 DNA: TGCGCCAGCAGCGTGGGGGGTTCGGCCTACAATGAGCAGTTCTTC.

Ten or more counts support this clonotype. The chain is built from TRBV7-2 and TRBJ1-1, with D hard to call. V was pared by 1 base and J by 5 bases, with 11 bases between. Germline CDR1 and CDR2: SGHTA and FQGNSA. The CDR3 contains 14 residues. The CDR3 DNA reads TGTGCCAGCAGCTTAGATCGGGTCGCGACTGAAGCTTTCTTT. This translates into CASSLDRVATEAFF.

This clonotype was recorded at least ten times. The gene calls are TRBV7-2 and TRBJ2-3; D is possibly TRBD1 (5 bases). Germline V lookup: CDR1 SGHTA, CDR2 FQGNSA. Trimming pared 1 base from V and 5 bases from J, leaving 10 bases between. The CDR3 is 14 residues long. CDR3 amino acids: CASSLGTKGDTQYF. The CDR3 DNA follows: TGTGCCAGCAGCTTAGGGACAAAGGGAGATACGCAGTATTTT.

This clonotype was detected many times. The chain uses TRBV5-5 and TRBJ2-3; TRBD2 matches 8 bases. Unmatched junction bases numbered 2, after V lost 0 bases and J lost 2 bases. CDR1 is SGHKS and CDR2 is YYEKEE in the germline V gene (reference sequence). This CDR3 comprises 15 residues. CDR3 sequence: CASSLVAGPTDTQYF. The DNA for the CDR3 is TGTGCCAGCAGCTTGGTAGCGGGACCCACAGATACGCAGTATTTT.

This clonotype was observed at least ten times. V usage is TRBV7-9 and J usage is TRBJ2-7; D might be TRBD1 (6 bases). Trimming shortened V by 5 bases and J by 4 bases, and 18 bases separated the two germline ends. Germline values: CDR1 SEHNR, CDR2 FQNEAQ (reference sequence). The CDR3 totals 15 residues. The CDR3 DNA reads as TGTGCCAGCAGCCACTTGTCTACAGGGAAATACGAGCAGTACTTC. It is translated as CASSHLSTGKYEQYF.

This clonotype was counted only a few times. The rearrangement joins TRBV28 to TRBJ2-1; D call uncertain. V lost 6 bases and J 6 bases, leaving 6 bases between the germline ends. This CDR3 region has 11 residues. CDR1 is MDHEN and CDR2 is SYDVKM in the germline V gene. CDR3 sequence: CASSPFNEQFF. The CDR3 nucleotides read TGTGCCAGCAGCCCGTTCAATGAGCAGTTCTTC.

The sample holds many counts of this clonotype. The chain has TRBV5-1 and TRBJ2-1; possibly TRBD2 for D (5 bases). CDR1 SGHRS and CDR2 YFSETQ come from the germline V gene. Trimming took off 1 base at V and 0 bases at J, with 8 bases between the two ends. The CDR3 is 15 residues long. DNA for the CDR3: TGCGCCAGCAGCTTGTGGGAGAGCTCCTACAATGAGCAGTTCTTC. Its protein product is CASSLWESSYNEQFF.

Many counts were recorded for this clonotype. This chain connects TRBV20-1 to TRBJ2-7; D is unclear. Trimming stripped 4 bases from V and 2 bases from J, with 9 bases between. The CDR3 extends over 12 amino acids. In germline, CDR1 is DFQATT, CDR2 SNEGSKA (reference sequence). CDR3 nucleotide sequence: TGCAGTGCTAATAGGGCGCCCTACGAGCAGTACTTC. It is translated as CSANRAPYEQYF.

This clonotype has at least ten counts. This CDR3 is CASSHRGYNSPLHF. The CDR3 DNA reads TGTGCCAGCAGCCATCGGGGGTATAATTCACCCCTCCACTTT. The chain combines TRBV14 with TRBJ1-6; weak D call: TRBD1 (5 bases). V shed 3 bases and J shed 4 bases, with 7 bases lying between them. The CDR3 loop spans 14 amino acids. CDR1 SGHDN and CDR2 FVKESK come from the germline V gene.

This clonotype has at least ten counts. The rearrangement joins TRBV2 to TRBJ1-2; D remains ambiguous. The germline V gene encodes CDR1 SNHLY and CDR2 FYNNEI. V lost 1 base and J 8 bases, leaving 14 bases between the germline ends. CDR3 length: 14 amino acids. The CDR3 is CASSEVWQFSGYTF. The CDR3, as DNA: TGTGCCAGCAGTGAAGTGTGGCAGTTTTCGGGCTACACCTTC. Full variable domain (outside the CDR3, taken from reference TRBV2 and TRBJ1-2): EPEVTQTPSHQVTQMGQEVILRCVPISNHLYFYWYRQILGQKVEFLVSFYNNEISEKSEIFDDQFSVERPDGSNFTLKIRSTKLEDSAMYFCASSEVWQFSGYTFGSGTRLTVV.

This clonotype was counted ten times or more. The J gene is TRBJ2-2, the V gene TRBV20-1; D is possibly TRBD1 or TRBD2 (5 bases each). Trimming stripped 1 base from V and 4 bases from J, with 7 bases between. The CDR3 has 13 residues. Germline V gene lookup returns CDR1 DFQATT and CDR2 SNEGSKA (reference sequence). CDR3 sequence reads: CSARAGTTGELFF. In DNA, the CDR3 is TGCAGTGCTAGAGCCGGGACCACCGGGGAGCTGTTTTTT.

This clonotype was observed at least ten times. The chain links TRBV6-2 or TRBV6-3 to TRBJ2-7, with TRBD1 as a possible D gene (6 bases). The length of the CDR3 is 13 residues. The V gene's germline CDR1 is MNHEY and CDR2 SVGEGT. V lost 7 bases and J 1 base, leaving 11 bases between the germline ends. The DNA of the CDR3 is TGTGCCAGCAAATCGGGGACATCCTACGAGCAGTACTTC. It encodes CASKSGTSYEQYF.

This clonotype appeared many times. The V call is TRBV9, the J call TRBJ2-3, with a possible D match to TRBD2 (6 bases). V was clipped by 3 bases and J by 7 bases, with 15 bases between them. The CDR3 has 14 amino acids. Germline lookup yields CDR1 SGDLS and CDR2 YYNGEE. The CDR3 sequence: CASSEGLKSNTQYF. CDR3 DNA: TGTGCCAGCAGCGAGGGACTTAAGAGCAATACGCAGTATTTT.

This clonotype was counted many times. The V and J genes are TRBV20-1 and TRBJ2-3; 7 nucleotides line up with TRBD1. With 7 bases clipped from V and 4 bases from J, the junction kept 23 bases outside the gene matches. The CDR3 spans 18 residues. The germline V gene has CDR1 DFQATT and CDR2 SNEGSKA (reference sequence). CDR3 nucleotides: TGCAGTGTTAGTATTTTTGAGGGGGCGAACTACGGCGCAGATACGCAGTATTTT. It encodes CSVSIFEGANYGADTQYF.

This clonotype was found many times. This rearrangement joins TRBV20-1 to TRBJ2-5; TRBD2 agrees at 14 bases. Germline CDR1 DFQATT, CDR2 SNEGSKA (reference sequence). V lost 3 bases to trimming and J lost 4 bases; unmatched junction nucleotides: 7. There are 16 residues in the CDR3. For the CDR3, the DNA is TGCAGTGCTAGTCCGACTAGCGGGGGGGCCCGAGAGACCCAGTACTTC. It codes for CSASPTSGGARETQYF.

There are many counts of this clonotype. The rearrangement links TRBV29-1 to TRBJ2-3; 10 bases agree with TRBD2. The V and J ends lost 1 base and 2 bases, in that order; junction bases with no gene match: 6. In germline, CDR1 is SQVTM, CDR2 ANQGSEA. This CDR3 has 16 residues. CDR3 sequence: CSVEGPSGGHTDTQYF. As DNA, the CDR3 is TGCAGCGTTGAAGGTCCTAGCGGGGGCCACACAGATACGCAGTATTTT.

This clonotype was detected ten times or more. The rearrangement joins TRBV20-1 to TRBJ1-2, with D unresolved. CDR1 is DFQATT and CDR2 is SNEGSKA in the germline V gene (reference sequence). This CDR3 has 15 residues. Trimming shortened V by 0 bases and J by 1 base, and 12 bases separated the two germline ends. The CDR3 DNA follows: TGCAGTGCTAGAGATCGTCCGGGGAGTAACTATGGCTACACCTTC. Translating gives CSARDRPGSNYGYTF.

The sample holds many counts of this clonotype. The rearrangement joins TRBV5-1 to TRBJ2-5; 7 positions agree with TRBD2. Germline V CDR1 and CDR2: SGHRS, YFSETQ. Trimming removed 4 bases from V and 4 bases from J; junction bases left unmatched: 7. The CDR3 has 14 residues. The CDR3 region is CASSPGGGRETQYF. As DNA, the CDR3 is TGCGCCAGCAGCCCGGGGGGTGGAAGAGAGACCCAGTACTTC.

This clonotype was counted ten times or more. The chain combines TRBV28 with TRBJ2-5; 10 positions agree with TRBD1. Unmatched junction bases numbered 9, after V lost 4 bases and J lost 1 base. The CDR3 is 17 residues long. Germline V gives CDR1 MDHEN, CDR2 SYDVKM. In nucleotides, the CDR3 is TGTGCCAGCAGTTCGTGGGGACAGGGGAAACTCCAAGAGACCCAGTACTTC. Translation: CASSSWGQGKLQETQYF.

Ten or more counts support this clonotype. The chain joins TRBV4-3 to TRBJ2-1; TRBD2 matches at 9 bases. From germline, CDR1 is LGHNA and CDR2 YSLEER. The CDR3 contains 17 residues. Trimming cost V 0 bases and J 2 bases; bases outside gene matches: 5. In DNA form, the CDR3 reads TGCGCCAGCAGCCAAGAGGTAGCGGGGGCGACCTACAATGAGCAGTTCTTC. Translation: CASSQEVAGATYNEQFF.